The 29 T cell receptor beta chains listed next were all sequenced from one sample in a study of cytomegalovirus exposure and HLA in healthy donors. In the PCR, 60 Vbeta and 13 Jbeta primers were used. The data were produced by immunoSEQ multiplex PCR, yet TCRdb's version contains in-frame clones alone and is incomplete. The sample includes about 150,000 clones, 55% to 70% of them seen just once. The sample was PBMCs. These receptors were obtained from a woman aged 25 to 39 in good health and CMV-seropositive.

Only a few counts were recorded for this clone. The V call is TRBV5-4, the J call TRBJ2-1; the match to TRBD1 covers 7 bases. CDR1 and CDR2 (germline): SGHNT, YYREEE (reference sequence). The V gene end was trimmed by 4 bases and the J gene end by 5 bases; junction bases not matched to a gene: 9. The CDR3 extends over 15 amino acids. CDR3 nucleotide sequence: TGTGCCAGCAGCCTTGTGGGACAGAGCCACAATGAGCAGTTCTTC. It specifies CASSLVGQSHNEQFF.

The J gene is TRBJ2-5, the V gene TRBV10-2; D is uncertain. This CDR3 region has 11 residues. Germline V gene lookup returns CDR1 WSHSY and CDR2 SAAADI. The V end was cut by 5 bases, the J end by 2 bases, with 3 bases between. CDR3 bases: TGCGCCAGCAGTCCTCAAGAGACCCAGTACTTC. Translation gives CASSPQETQYF.

The rearrangement uses TRBV11-2 and TRBJ2-7, with a tentative D call TRBD1 (5 bases). The V and J ends lost 6 bases and 3 bases respectively, with 15 bases between them. Germline-derived CDR1 and CDR2 are SGHAT and FQNNGV. The CDR3 length is 14 residues. The CDR3 here is CASSRTQLGYEQYF. CDR3 DNA sequence: TGTGCCAGCAGTCGGACACAGTTGGGCTACGAGCAGTACTTC.

The chain links TRBV2 to TRBJ1-1; a possible D gene is TRBD1 (6 bases). This CDR3 is 12 amino acids long. Trimming cost V 6 bases and J 4 bases, with 9 bases left between them. Germline-derived CDR1 and CDR2 are SNHLY and FYNNEI. The chain's CDR3 is CASRTDSTEAFF. DNA for the CDR3: TGTGCCAGCAGGACGGACAGCACTGAAGCTTTCTTT.

This chain links TRBV6-6 with TRBJ2-3; 7 bases map to TRBD1. The CDR3 contains 16 residues. The V and J ends lost 2 bases and 0 bases, in that order; junction bases with no gene match: 5. The germline gives CDR1 MNHNY, CDR2 SVGAGI (reference sequence). CDR3 DNA sequence: TGTGCCAGCAGTTACCTTACAGGGGTTAGCACAGATACGCAGTATTTT. Its protein is CASSYLTGVSTDTQYF.

This rearrangement joins TRBV9 to TRBJ2-2; TRBD2 is a possible D gene (6 bases). Germline V CDR1 and CDR2: SGDLS, YYNGEE. Trimming took 0 bases from V and 6 from J, leaving 12 bases between them. This CDR3 is 15 amino acids long. The CDR3 bases are TGTGCCAGCAGCGTAGTAGGAGGAGGGGCCGGGGAGCTGTTTTTT. Amino acid sequence: CASSVVGGGAGELFF. The whole variable domain, remainder taken from reference TRBV9 and TRBJ2-2, is DSGVTQTPKHLITATGQRVTLRCSPRSGDLSVYWYQQSLDQGLQFLIQYYNGEERAKGNILERFSAQQFPDLHSELNLSSLELGDSALYFCASSVVGGGAGELFFGEGSRLTVL.

This chain connects TRBV7-9 to TRBJ2-1; TRBD1 matches at 9 bases. In germline, CDR1 is SEHNR, CDR2 FQNEAQ (reference sequence). CDR3 length: 16 residues. V shed 3 bases, J shed 6 bases, and the junction held 9 bases outside the gene matches. The CDR3 DNA follows: TGTGCCAGCAGCTTTTTAGGGGACAGGGTAAGCAATGAGCAGTTCTTC. This translates into CASSFLGDRVSNEQFF.

The J gene is TRBJ1-4, the V gene TRBV19; TRBD1 agrees at 10 bases. Germline V gene sequence: CDR1 LNHDA, CDR2 SQIVND (reference sequence). The CDR3 length is 17 residues. The ends lost 3 bases at V and 0 bases at J; junction bases unmatched: 4. CDR3 sequence: CASSIGQGGSTNEKLFF. The CDR3 DNA reads as TGTGCCAGTAGTATTGGACAGGGGGGATCAACTAATGAAAAACTGTTTTTT.

This chain connects TRBV4-2 to TRBJ2-7; 10 bases map to TRBD2. The ends lost 2 bases at V and 5 bases at J; junction bases unmatched: 3. The CDR3 is made up of 14 amino acids. In germline, CDR1 is LGHNA, CDR2 YNFKEQ. The CDR3 protein is CASSQKREGNEQYF. In DNA, the CDR3 is TGTGCCAGCAGCCAAAAGCGGGAGGGAAACGAGCAGTACTTC.

The genes are TRBV29-1 and TRBJ2-2; possibly TRBD1 for D (6 bases). The CDR3 runs to 14 residues. The V gene lost 5 bases and the J gene lost 0 bases, with 10 bases spanning the gap. Per the germline V gene, CDR1 is SQVTM and CDR2 is ANQGSEA. CDR3 sequence (DNA): TGCAGCGTTCAGGCAGGGGCGAACACCGGGGAGCTGTTTTTT. Translating gives CSVQAGANTGELFF.

The chain joins TRBV13 to TRBJ1-2, with D perhaps matching TRBD1 (5 bases). This CDR3 has 14 residues. Germline loops: CDR1 PRHDT, CDR2 FYEKMQ (reference sequence). Trimming pared 3 bases from V and 4 bases from J, leaving 12 bases between. The CDR3 protein is CASSFMTAFYGYTF. CDR3 in DNA: TGTGCCAGCAGCTTCATGACAGCTTTCTATGGCTACACCTTC.

The chain combines TRBV12-5 with TRBJ1-2, with a tentative D call TRBD1 (5 bases). V was cut by 3 bases and J by 4 bases, with 9 bases left in between. CDR3 size: 13 residues. CDR1 and CDR2 (germline): LGHNT, FRNRAP. The CDR3 loop is CASGLGQGYGYTF. CDR3 nucleotides: TGTGCTAGTGGTTTAGGGCAGGGCTATGGCTACACCTTC.

Only a few counts were recorded for this clone. The rearrangement links TRBV5-4 to TRBJ2-1; the D gene is possibly TRBD2 (7 bases). The ends were cut back, 0 bases at V and 9 bases at J, with 16 bases in the middle. The germline V gene has CDR1 SGHNT and CDR2 YYREEE (reference sequence). The CDR3 spans 15 residues. CDR3 sequence (DNA): TGTGCCAGCAGCTTGGCCCTGGGGGCTAGCGGTGAGCAGTTCTTC. It codes for CASSLALGASGEQFF.

This rearrangement joins TRBV27 to TRBJ2-5, with D possibly matching TRBD2 (5 bases). The CDR3 is 15 residues long. V gave up 5 bases and J gave up 4 bases, with 17 bases separating them. Germline lookup yields CDR1 MNHEY and CDR2 SMNVEV (reference sequence). The CDR3 reads CASSPQPGRGETQYF. In nucleotides, the CDR3 is TGTGCCAGCAGTCCACAACCGGGTCGGGGAGAGACCCAGTACTTC.

The chain has TRBV5-1 and TRBJ1-2; 7 nucleotides agree with TRBD1. Trimming cost V 5 bases and J 8 bases; bases outside gene matches: 6. Germline CDR1 reads SGHRS; CDR2 reads YFSETQ. The CDR3 length is 12 residues. The CDR3 DNA reads TGCGCCAGCAGTCCAGGACAGGTGGGCTACACCTTC. The encoded protein is CASSPGQVGYTF.

This clone was observed once. The junction and the germline gene differ at one end; a read error may be behind it. This chain connects TRBV7-7 to TRBJ2-5; TRBD1 matches at 11 bases. This CDR3 contains 14 residues. The germline V gene encodes CDR1 SSHAT and CDR2 FNYEAQ (reference sequence). CDR3 sequence: CASSPGTGGWTQYF. The CDR3 region has the DNA TGTGCTAGCAGTCCCGGGACAGGGGGTTGGACCCAGTACTTC.

The chain is built from TRBV4-1 and TRBJ2-1, with a tentative D call TRBD2 (5 bases). The CDR3 has 17 amino acids. Trimming took off 4 bases at V and 5 bases at J, with 21 bases between the two ends. Per the germline V gene, CDR1 is MGHRA and CDR2 is YSYEKL. CDR3 sequence: CASSPKYGGFPNNEQFF. Written as DNA, the CDR3 is TGCGCCAGCAGCCCTAAATACGGAGGTTTTCCGAACAATGAGCAGTTCTTC.

This clone was detected only a few times. The chain couples TRBV7-6 to TRBJ2-1, with TRBD2 identical over 8 bases. V dropped 2 bases and J dropped 7; count of bases not matched to a gene: 7. In germline, CDR1 is SGHVS, CDR2 FNYEAQ. The CDR3 contains 15 residues. CDR3 sequence reads: CASSLSGLVSNEQFF. The CDR3 DNA follows: TGTGCCAGCAGCTTATCGGGACTAGTTAGTAATGAGCAGTTCTTC. Supplemented by reference TRBV7-6 and TRBJ2-1, the full variable domain reads GAGVSQSPRYKVTKRGQDVALRCDPISGHVSLYWYRQALGQGPEFLTYFNYEAQQDKSGLPNDRFSAERPEGSISTLTIQRTEQRDSAMYRCASSLSGLVSNEQFFGPGTRLTVL.

The chain employs TRBV5-1 and TRBJ1-3, with D possibly matching TRBD1 (6 bases). The CDR3 spans 15 residues. Germline V gene sequence: CDR1 SGHRS, CDR2 YFSETQ. Deletions cut 0 bases from V and 2 bases from J, with 9 bases between. CDR3: CASSLAGGTGNTIYF. The DNA for the CDR3 is TGCGCCAGCAGCTTGGCGGGGGGCACTGGAAACACCATATATTTT.

The genes are TRBV6-5 and TRBJ2-4, with 9 positions matching TRBD1. With V trimmed by 2 bases and J by 8 bases, 4 bases remained unmatched. The germline V gene has CDR1 MNHEY and CDR2 SVGAGI. The length of the CDR3 is 14 residues. The CDR3, as DNA: TGTGCCAGCAGTTACGCCGGGACAGGGTACATTCAGTACTTC. It translates to CASSYAGTGYIQYF.

This chain connects TRBV7-9 to TRBJ2-7, with D possibly being TRBD2 (5 bases). Per the germline V gene, CDR1 is SEHNR and CDR2 is FQNEAQ (reference sequence). V was cut by 2 bases and J by 3 bases, with 11 bases left in between. The CDR3 spans 14 residues. In DNA, the CDR3 is TGTGCCAGCAGCTTATTCTCCGGGGTCTACGAGCAGTACTTC. This encodes CASSLFSGVYEQYF.

The genes are TRBV6-1 and TRBJ2-3, with 10 bases matching TRBD2. With 4 bases clipped from V and 2 bases from J, the junction kept 6 bases outside the gene matches. The CDR3 covers 16 residues. CDR1 and CDR2 (germline): MNHNS, SASEGT. CDR3 sequence reads: CASSASGGGFTDTQYF. The CDR3 DNA reads TGTGCCAGCAGTGCGAGCGGGGGGGGATTCACAGATACGCAGTATTTT.

This clone appeared once. V gene TRBV28 combines with J gene TRBJ1-5; 9 bases align to TRBD1. Losses at the gene ends were 2 bases for V and 3 bases for J; bases not matched to a gene: 2. This CDR3 spans 15 amino acids. CDR1 is MDHEN, CDR2 SYDVKM, per germline. The CDR3 loop is CASSLGDRDNQPQHF. The CDR3 nucleotides read TGTGCCAGCAGTTTAGGGGACAGGGACAATCAGCCCCAGCATTTT.

Only a few counts were recorded for this clone. The chain couples TRBV4-1 to TRBJ1-5; tentatively, D is TRBD1 (5 bases). Deletions cut 0 bases from V and 7 bases from J, with 13 bases between. CDR3 length: 15 residues. Germline-derived CDR1 and CDR2 are MGHRA and YSYEKL. DNA of the CDR3: TGCGCCAGCAGCCAAGATCGGGAGGGGTGGCAGCCCCAGCATTTT. Protein sequence: CASSQDREGWQPQHF.

This clone was observed a few times. The J gene is TRBJ1-5, the V gene TRBV6-1; TRBD1 agrees at 8 bases. After removal of 6 bases from V and 10 bases from J, the junction contained 8 bases not matched to a gene. The CDR3 contains 13 residues. Germline values: CDR1 MNHNS, CDR2 SASEGT. The CDR3 is CASRPGQGGPQHF. For the CDR3, the DNA is TGTGCCAGCAGACCCGGACAGGGAGGACCCCAGCATTTT.

The rearrangement joins TRBV4-1 to TRBJ2-7; 7 bases match TRBD2. The CDR3 is 16 residues long. CDR1 and CDR2 from the germline V gene are MGHRA and YSYEKL. The trim removed 3 bases at V and 0 bases at J, leaving 8 bases unmatched. The CDR3 DNA reads as TGCGCCAGCAGCCAGTCGCGGCGCGGGGGCTCCTACGAGCAGTACTTC. It specifies CASSQSRRGGSYEQYF.

The chain employs TRBV19 and TRBJ1-6; 10 positions agree with TRBD1. From germline, CDR1 is LNHDA and CDR2 SQIVND (reference sequence). CDR3 length: 15 residues. V lost 3 bases and J lost 8; bases outside the gene matches: 4. The CDR3 sequence is CASSIGGQGYSPLHF. DNA of the CDR3: TGTGCCAGTAGTATTGGGGGACAGGGGTATTCACCCCTCCACTTT.

This chain connects TRBV4-1 to TRBJ1-2, with 9 bases fitting TRBD1. The CDR3 sequence is 14 residues long. V shed 4 bases, J shed 2 bases, and the junction held 2 bases outside the gene matches. Germline V CDR1 and CDR2: MGHRA, YSYEKL. This chain's CDR3 is CASSRTGGNYGYTF. CDR3 sequence (DNA): TGCGCCAGCAGCCGAACAGGGGGCAACTATGGCTACACCTTC.

This clone was counted once. The V and J genes are TRBV7-8 and TRBJ1-2; TRBD1 aligns across 8 bases. The CDR3 has 15 residues. CDR1 is SGHVS and CDR2 is FQNEAQ in the germline V gene. Unmatched junction bases numbered 4, after V lost 0 bases and J lost 4 bases. The CDR3 DNA sequence: TGTGCCAGCAGCTTAGCAGGACAGGGAGGCTATGGCTACACCTTC. Its protein is CASSLAGQGGYGYTF.